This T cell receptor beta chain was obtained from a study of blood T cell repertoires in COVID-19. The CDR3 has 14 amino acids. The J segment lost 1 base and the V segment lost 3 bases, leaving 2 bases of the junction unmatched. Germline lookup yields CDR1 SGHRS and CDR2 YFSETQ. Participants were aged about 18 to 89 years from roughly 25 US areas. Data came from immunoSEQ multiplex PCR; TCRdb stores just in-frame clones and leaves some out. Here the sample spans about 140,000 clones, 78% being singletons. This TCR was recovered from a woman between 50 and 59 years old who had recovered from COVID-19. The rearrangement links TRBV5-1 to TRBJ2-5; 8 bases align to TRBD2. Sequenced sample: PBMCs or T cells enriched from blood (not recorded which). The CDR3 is CASSWGLVQETQYF. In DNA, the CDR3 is TGCGCCAGCAGCTGGGGACTAGTCCAAGAGACCCAGTACTTC. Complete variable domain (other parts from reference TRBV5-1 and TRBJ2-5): KAGVTQTPRYLIKTRGQQVTLSCSPISGHRSVSWYQQTPGQGLQFLFEYFSETQRNKGNFPGRFSGRQFSNSRSEMNVSTLELGDSALYLCASSWGLVQETQYFGPGTRLLVL.